This record covers a single TCR beta chain. The sample belongs to a study of T cell changes during pregnancy in multiple sclerosis. Repertoires were generated with immunoSEQ multiplex PCR, while TCRdb's copy carries only in-frame clones and drops some. The profile shows 50,000 or so clones, 93% of them singletons. This CDR3 spans 15 amino acids. Trimming took 1 base from V and 4 from J; bases not matched to a gene: 0. Germline V gives CDR1 LNHDA, CDR2 SQIVND (reference sequence). The V call is TRBV19, the J call TRBJ2-1; 11 bases agree with TRBD2. The specimen comprised CD8+ T cells from peripheral blood mononuclear cells, sampled after pregnancy. This TCR came from a female donor with multiple sclerosis, enrolled in a pregnancy study. The CDR3 sequence is CASSIASGGYNEQFF. In DNA, the CDR3 is TGTGCCAGTAGTATAGCTAGCGGGGGGTACAATGAGCAGTTCTTC.